The 28 T cell receptor beta chains below were found in one sample sequenced in a study of blood T cell repertoires in COVID-19. The table came from immunoSEQ multiplex PCR; TCRdb's copy has only in-frame clones and leaves some out. Of some 70,000 clones in the sample, 85% to 90% were seen once. Sample: peripheral blood. Receptors originate from a man in his fifties with active COVID-19.

The chain combines TRBV9 with TRBJ1-2; TRBD1 aligns across 12 bases. Per germline, CDR1 SGDLS and CDR2 YYNGEE. The J segment lost 4 bases and the V segment lost 4 bases, leaving 11 bases of the junction unmatched. CDR3 length: 17 residues. The CDR3: CASSSGTGGLLGYGYTF. CDR3 in DNA: TGTGCCAGCAGCTCCGGGACAGGGGGCCTTCTCGGCTATGGCTACACCTTC.

CDR3 coding DNA: TGTGCCAGCGCATTTCCGGGAGCCCAAGAGACCCAGTACTTC. This translates into CASAFPGAQETQYF. This chain links TRBV25-1 with TRBJ2-5, with D possibly being TRBD2 (6 bases). Germline V gene sequence: CDR1 MGHDK, CDR2 SYGVNS. The CDR3 covers 14 residues. The ends were cut back, 8 bases at V and 1 base at J, with 14 bases in the middle. Looking up the rest from reference TRBV25-1 and TRBJ2-5 gives the full variable domain: EADIYQTPRYLVIGTGKKITLECSQTMGHDKMYWYQQDPGMELHLIHYSYGVNSTEKGDLSSESTVSRIRTEHFPLTLESARPSHTSQYLCASAFPGAQETQYFGPGTRLLVL.

This clone was seen once. The chain combines TRBV6-5 with TRBJ1-6; maybe TRBD1 (6 bases). The CDR3 loop spans 13 amino acids. The ends were cut back, 11 bases at V and 6 bases at J, with 14 bases in the middle. Germline V lookup: CDR1 MNHEY, CDR2 SVGAGI. This CDR3 is CAVTGTINSPLHF. The CDR3 DNA reads as TGTGCCGTTACCGGGACAATTAATTCACCCCTCCACTTT.

In nucleotides, the CDR3 is TGTGCCAGCAGTGAAGCTGGGGCGGGAGCAAATGAAAAACTGTTTTTT. This sequence encodes CASSEAGAGANEKLFF. The chain joins TRBV6-1 to TRBJ1-4; D is possibly TRBD1 (5 bases). The germline CDR1 and CDR2 sequences are MNHNS and SASEGT. The CDR3 runs 16 residues. Trimming took off 0 bases at V and 5 bases at J, with 13 bases between the two ends.

The count of this clone is one. The chain joins TRBV6-1 to TRBJ2-7; a possible D gene is TRBD1 (6 bases). Germline V gene sequence: CDR1 MNHNS, CDR2 SASEGT. This CDR3 contains 14 residues. Trimming removed 2 bases from V and 6 bases from J, with 14 bases in between. The CDR3 DNA is TGTGCCAGCAGTGAATTGGGACCCAGGGGCGAGCAGTACGTC. Translation gives CASSELGPRGEQYV.

The gene calls are TRBV9 and TRBJ1-5, with D possibly matching TRBD1 (6 bases). This CDR3 comprises 10 residues. Germline V gene sequence: CDR1 SGDLS, CDR2 YYNGEE. V lost 3 bases and J lost 14, with 9 bases in between. The CDR3 spells CASSARDKHF. CDR3 nucleotide sequence: TGTGCCAGCAGCGCCAGGGACAAGCATTTT.

V usage is TRBV11-3 and J usage is TRBJ2-1, with 7 nucleotides matching TRBD2. The V segment lost 1 base and the J segment 6 bases; nucleotides outside the gene matches: 3. CDR1 and CDR2 from the germline V gene are SGHNT and YENEEA. This CDR3 comprises 14 residues. The CDR3 loop is CASSLGGSLNEQFF. DNA of the CDR3: TGTGCCAGCAGCTTAGGCGGGAGCCTCAATGAGCAGTTCTTC. Looking up the rest from reference TRBV11-3 and TRBJ2-1 gives the full variable domain: EAGVVQSPRYKIIEKKQPVAFWCNPISGHNTLYWYLQNLGQGPELLIRYENEEAVDDSQLPKDRFSAERLKGVDSTLKIQPAELGDSAVYLCASSLGGSLNEQFFGPGTRLTVL.

The chain couples TRBV6-1 to TRBJ2-2; D may be TRBD2 (7 bases). Germline CDR1 reads MNHNS; CDR2 reads SASEGT. The V end lost 1 base, the J end lost 6 bases, and 18 bases lay between the germline ends. The CDR3 spans 17 residues. This CDR3 reads CASSEVIWGGAPGELFF. The DNA of the CDR3 is TGTGCCAGCAGTGAAGTTATTTGGGGGGGCGCGCCCGGGGAGCTGTTTTTT.

The chain carries TRBV5-1 and TRBJ2-1; the match to TRBD1 covers 12 bases. Looked up from germline, CDR1 is SGHRS and CDR2 is YFSETQ. After removal of 4 bases from V and 8 bases from J, the junction contained 7 bases not matched to a gene. CDR3 length: 15 residues. Here the CDR3 reads CASSKKGQGADEQFF. Here the CDR3 DNA reads TGCGCCAGCAGCAAGAAGGGACAGGGGGCCGATGAGCAGTTCTTC.

The rearrangement links TRBV7-2 to TRBJ1-1; TRBD1 agrees at 7 bases. The junction had 12 bases not matched to a gene; V was cut back by 4 bases and J by 7 bases. Germline V gene data show CDR1 as SGHTA and CDR2 as FQGNSA. The CDR3 has 15 amino acids. The CDR3 DNA reads TGTGCCAGCAGCTCACCCAGGACAGGACTAAATGAAGCTTTCTTT. This encodes CASSSPRTGLNEAFF.

The chain has TRBV21-1 and TRBJ2-1; the DNA was not used to check the table's D call, TRBD1. TRBV21-1 is a pseudogene. The CDR3 contains 15 residues. The CDR3 nucleotides read TGTGCCAGCAACACAGGGGCTCGACCGGACAATGAGCAGTTCTTC. Protein sequence: CASNTGARPDNEQFF.

The chain is built from TRBV6-5 and TRBJ2-3; 8 bases are shared with TRBD2. This CDR3 has 16 amino acids. Germline V gives CDR1 MNHEY, CDR2 SVGAGI. J gave up 2 bases and V 2 bases, and 6 bases lay outside the gene matches. CDR3 DNA sequence: TGTGCCAGCAGTTACCGGGGGGGCCAGTTCACAGATACGCAGTATTTT. It yields the protein CASSYRGGQFTDTQYF.

V usage is TRBV5-1 and J usage is TRBJ2-5; D call uncertain. V lost 1 base and J lost 5, with 12 bases in between. Germline assignment: CDR1 SGHRS and CDR2 YFSETQ. The CDR3 is made up of 14 amino acids. As DNA, the CDR3 is TGCGCCAGCAGCTTGAATCAGGTCACCGAGACCCAGTACTTC. Protein product: CASSLNQVTETQYF.

This chain joins TRBV11-2 and TRBJ1-1; D may be TRBD1 (5 bases). Germline CDR1 is SGHAT and CDR2 is FQNNGV. The germline V and J ends were trimmed by 6 bases and 6 bases, with 17 bases remaining between them. The CDR3 runs 14 residues. The DNA of the CDR3 is TGTGCCAGCAGGTATACAGGAGCTGCGTCTGAAGCTTTCTTT. Translated, it gives CASRYTGAASEAFF.

The CDR3 loop reads CASSVARGSYGYTF. CDR3 DNA sequence: TGTGCCAGCAGCGTAGCCCGGGGTTCCTATGGCTACACCTTC. The gene calls are TRBV9 and TRBJ1-2; D is unresolved. This CDR3 contains 14 residues. Looked up from germline, CDR1 is SGDLS and CDR2 is YYNGEE. Trimming cost V 0 bases and J 4 bases, with 10 bases left between them.

This rearrangement joins TRBV6-5 to TRBJ2-7; tentative D call: TRBD2 (5 bases). The germline gives CDR1 MNHEY, CDR2 SVGAGI. Trimming pared 7 bases from V and 7 bases from J, leaving 17 bases between. CDR3 size: 13 residues. The CDR3 spells CASNDPSREEQYF. Written as DNA, the CDR3 is TGTGCCAGCAACGACCCCAGCCGGGAAGAGCAGTACTTC.

The rearrangement joins TRBV15 to TRBJ1-6; D is possibly TRBD1 (5 bases). Deletions cut 1 base from V and 14 bases from J, with 12 bases between. Looked up from germline, CDR1 is LNHNV and CDR2 is YYDKDF (reference sequence). The CDR3 length is 13 residues. The CDR3 nucleotides are TGTGCCACCAGCAGAGTGGGGCAGACAACCCTCCACTTT. It specifies CATSRVGQTTLHF.

The genes are TRBV5-4 and TRBJ1-2; 7 positions match TRBD1. The germline gives CDR1 SGHNT, CDR2 YYREEE (reference sequence). The CDR3 length is 13 residues. Losses at the gene ends were 1 base for V and 6 bases for J; bases not matched to a gene: 3. The CDR3 loop is CASSLTGADGYTF. The CDR3 nucleotides read TGTGCCAGCAGCTTGACAGGGGCGGATGGCTACACCTTC.

This rearrangement joins TRBV5-4 to TRBJ2-1; 10 bases map to TRBD2. The CDR3 spans 16 residues. CDR1 is SGHNT and CDR2 is YYREEE in the germline V gene (reference sequence). Trimming cost V 3 bases and J 1 base; bases outside gene matches: 4. The CDR3 region is CASSYLAGVSYNEQFF. CDR3 bases: TGTGCCAGCAGCTACCTAGCGGGAGTTTCCTACAATGAGCAGTTCTTC.

The chain recombines TRBV11-2 with TRBJ1-2, with TRBD1 matching 9 bases. This CDR3 is 15 amino acids long. V lost 5 bases to trimming and J lost 7 bases; unmatched junction nucleotides: 11. CDR1 and CDR2 from the germline V gene are SGHAT and FQNNGV. The CDR3 reads CASSLNRGPWAGYTF. The CDR3 DNA sequence: TGTGCCAGCAGCCTCAACAGGGGGCCCTGGGCTGGCTACACCTTC. The full variable domain, rest sourced from reference TRBV11-2 and TRBJ1-2, is EAGVAQSPRYKIIEKRQSVAFWCNPISGHATLYWYQQILGQGPKLLIQFQNNGVVDDSQLPKDRFSAERLKGVDSTLKIQPAKLEDSAVYLCASSLNRGPWAGYTFGSGTRLTVV.

The gene calls are TRBV27 and TRBJ1-5, with TRBD1 identical over 8 bases. The CDR3 has 13 amino acids. The junction had 10 bases not matched to a gene; V was cut back by 5 bases and J by 13 bases. Germline loops: CDR1 MNHEY, CDR2 SMNVEV (reference sequence). The CDR3 reads CASSLETGGEQHF. CDR3 DNA sequence: TGTGCCAGCAGTCTAGAAACAGGGGGGGAGCAGCATTTT.

The V gene is TRBV7-8, the J gene TRBJ2-3; the D is unclear. The V end was cut by 5 bases, the J end by 0 bases, with 24 bases between. Germline V CDR1 and CDR2: SGHVS, FQNEAQ. The CDR3 covers 19 residues. The CDR3 region is CASSRLAGSFPSSTDTQYF. CDR3 sequence (DNA): TGTGCCAGCAGCCGTCTGGCAGGCTCGTTCCCCTCTAGCACAGATACGCAGTATTTT. The variable domain in full, completed from reference TRBV7-8 and TRBJ2-3, reads GAGVSQSPRYKVAKRGQDVALRCDPISGHVSLFWYQQALGQGPEFLTYFQNEAQLDKSGLPSDRFFAERPEGSVSTLKIQRTQQEDSAVYLCASSRLAGSFPSSTDTQYFGPGTRLTVL.

The rearrangement uses TRBV25-1 and TRBJ2-1, with a tentative D call TRBD2 (5 bases). This CDR3 region has 14 residues. V shed 9 bases and J shed 2 bases, with 14 bases lying between them. Germline V CDR1 and CDR2: MGHDK, SYGVNS. CDR3 loop: CASSLRGTYNEQFF. Written as DNA, the CDR3 is TGTGCCAGTTCCCTTCGGGGTACCTACAATGAGCAGTTCTTC.

The V and J genes are TRBV18 and TRBJ2-7; 7 bases agree with TRBD2. The germline gives CDR1 KGHSH, CDR2 LQKENI. This CDR3 has 13 residues. The J segment lost 5 bases and the V segment lost 2 bases, leaving 3 bases of the junction unmatched. The CDR3 DNA sequence: TGTGCCAGCTCACCAGGGACTATAGACGAGCAGTACTTC. Translated, it gives CASSPGTIDEQYF. Variable domain in full (rest from reference TRBV18 and TRBJ2-7): NAGVMQNPRHLVRRRGQEARLRCSPMKGHSHVYWYRQLPEEGLKFMVYLQKENIIDESGMPKERFSAEFPKEGPSILRIQQVVRGDSAAYFCASSPGTIDEQYFGPGTRLTVT.

In this sample, this clone turned up a few times. This CDR3 is CARRPGTLGAGLAGGAGSYEQYV. Written as DNA, the CDR3 is TGTGCCAGAAGGCCCGGGACACTCGGCGCGGGACTAGCGGGAGGGGCCGGGTCCTACGAGCAGTACGTC. The chain is built from TRBV5-3 and TRBJ2-7; 16 bases agree with TRBD2. TRBV5-3 is an open reading frame whose function is uncertain. The CDR3 is made up of 23 amino acids. The V gene end was trimmed by 5 bases and the J gene end by 1 base; junction bases not matched to a gene: 24.

This chain links TRBV15 with TRBJ1-3; D perhaps matches TRBD1 (6 bases). The length of the CDR3 is 15 residues. The V end was cut by 1 base, the J end by 4 bases, with 11 bases between. Germline CDR1 LNHNV, CDR2 YYDKDF (reference sequence). The CDR3 region has the DNA TGTGCCACCAGCAGAGGACAGGATGGCGGAAACACCATATATTTT. Translation: CATSRGQDGGNTIYF.

The rearrangement uses TRBV29-1 and TRBJ2-3, with TRBD2 matching over 8 bases. There are 14 residues in the CDR3. Looked up from germline, CDR1 is SQVTM and CDR2 is ANQGSEA. Losses at the gene ends were 7 bases for V and 2 bases for J; bases not matched to a gene: 8. CDR3 nucleotide sequence: TGCAGCGCCACCGGGACTAGGTACACAGATACGCAGTATTTT. This translates into CSATGTRYTDTQYF.

The chain uses TRBV24-1 and TRBJ2-5, with a possible D match to TRBD2 (6 bases). The CDR3 runs 13 residues. V was clipped by 4 bases and J by 7 bases, with 12 bases between them. Per the germline V gene, CDR1 is KGHDR and CDR2 is SFDVKD. The DNA of the CDR3 is TGTGCCACCAGTGACACGGGACTGGGGACCCAGTACTTC. It is translated as CATSDTGLGTQYF.